This passage covers 28 T cell receptor beta chains from one sample sequenced in a study of vaccination effects on CD4 cells after COVID-19. For these receptors, no antigen is known. CD4+ T cells specific for antigen were expanded with viral peptide pools by the ViraFEST assay before sequencing. Subsequent to approximately 9 days of culture, CD4+ T cells were isolated. Convalescent patients had PCR-confirmed SARS-CoV-2 infection between March and December 2020. Assay: immunoSEQ multiplex PCR; the TCRdb copy retains only in-frame clones and omits some. The table shows approximately 29,000 clones, with approximately 70% occurring only once. The input for sequencing was CD4+ T cells from PBMCs cultured with a peptide pool, taken before COVID-19 vaccination. Source of these receptors: a human donor who had a prior SARS-CoV-2 infection.

This clone was found a few times. The chain couples TRBV7-9 to TRBJ2-6; D is possibly TRBD2 (5 bases). The CDR3 extends over 16 amino acids. Trimming pared 0 bases from V and 0 bases from J, leaving 6 bases between. The germline V gene encodes CDR1 SEHNR and CDR2 FQNEAQ (reference sequence). The CDR3 coding sequence is TGTGCCAGCAGCTTAGCAGGGAGCTCTGGGGCCAACGTCCTGACTTTC. Translated: CASSLAGSSGANVLTF.

This clone was seen a handful of times. The rearrangement uses TRBV20-1 and TRBJ1-2, with D possibly being TRBD1 (6 bases). V shed 3 bases and J shed 1 base, with 18 bases lying between them. CDR3 size: 16 residues. Germline CDR1 reads DFQATT; CDR2 reads SNEGSKA (reference sequence). CDR3 sequence reads: CSASSARGGVNYGYTF. Written as DNA, the CDR3 is TGCAGTGCTAGTTCGGCCCGCGGGGGCGTTAACTATGGCTACACCTTC.

This clone appeared a single time. The V gene is TRBV7-3, the J gene TRBJ1-2; D uncertain. This CDR3 has 13 amino acids. Trimming removed 5 bases at V and 4 bases at J, with 11 bases between. Germline V gene lookup returns CDR1 SGHTA and CDR2 FQGTGA. CDR3 DNA: TGTGCCAGCAGCCCCGGCCCCGGCTATGGCTACACCTTC. Protein: CASSPGPGYGYTF. Drawing the rest from reference TRBV7-3 and TRBJ1-2, the complete variable domain is GAGVSQTPSNKVTEKGKYVELRCDPISGHTALYWYRQSLGQGPEFLIYFQGTGAADDSGLPNDRFFAVRPEGSVSTLKIQRTERGDSAVYLCASSPGPGYGYTFGSGTRLTVV.

The chain joins TRBV14 to TRBJ2-7; D could derive from TRBD1 or TRBD2 (6 bases each). The germline CDR1 and CDR2 sequences are SGHDN and FVKESK. Trimming took 4 bases from V and 9 from J, leaving 16 bases between them. This CDR3 is built from 13 residues. The CDR3 DNA reads as TGTGCCAGCAGCCTACAGGGAGGCATCGTGCAGTACTTC. This sequence encodes CASSLQGGIVQYF. Based on the CDR3 plus reference TRBV14 and TRBJ2-7, the full variable domain is EAGVTQFPSHSVIEKGQTVTLRCDPISGHDNLYWYRRVMGKEIKFLLHFVKESKQDESGMPNNRFLAERTGGTYSTLKVQPAELEDSGVYFCASSLQGGIVQYFGPGTRLTVT.

This clone came up a few times. V usage is TRBV10-3 and J usage is TRBJ2-6; D ambiguous. V gave up 4 bases and J gave up 3 bases, with 4 bases separating them. Germline CDR1 and CDR2: ENHRY and SYGVKD. The CDR3 sequence is 13 residues long. The CDR3 coding sequence is TGTGCCATCAGTGTTAGTGGGGCCAACGTCCTGACTTTC. It specifies CAISVSGANVLTF.

V gene TRBV6-5 combines with J gene TRBJ1-2; a possible D gene is TRBD1 (6 bases). The germline gives CDR1 MNHEY, CDR2 SVGAGI. The V end lost 5 bases, the J end lost 8 bases, and 15 bases lay between the germline ends. The CDR3 totals 13 residues. The CDR3 DNA is TGTGCCAGCAGTCGGCGTGGGGGGCAGGGCTACACCTTC. This gives the protein CASSRRGGQGYTF.

The J gene is TRBJ1-2, the V gene TRBV19; 7 bases map to TRBD1. Looked up from germline, CDR1 is LNHDA and CDR2 is SQIVND (reference sequence). The V gene end was trimmed by 4 bases and the J gene end by 7 bases; junction bases not matched to a gene: 9. CDR3 length: 14 residues. Written as DNA, the CDR3 is TGTGCCAGTAGTACTAACGCGGGACAGTTTGGCTACACCTTC. This codes for CASSTNAGQFGYTF.

V usage is TRBV3-1 (or the pseudogene TRBV3-2) and J usage is TRBJ2-1; TRBD1 matches 8 bases. With 4 bases clipped from V and 6 bases from J, the junction kept 5 bases outside the gene matches. The germline V gene encodes CDR1 LGHDT and CDR2 YNNKEL (reference sequence). CDR3 size: 14 residues. For the CDR3, the DNA is TGTGCCAGCAGCCCGACAGACAGGGGCAATGAGCAGTTCTTC. It translates to CASSPTDRGNEQFF.

The rearrangement joins TRBV5-1 to TRBJ2-1, with 9 bases aligning to TRBD1. J gave up 1 base and V 3 bases, and 2 bases lay outside the gene matches. The CDR3 sequence is 15 residues long. Germline V gene data show CDR1 as SGHRS and CDR2 as YFSETQ. CDR3 nucleotide sequence: TGCGCCAGCAGCTCGGGGACAGGGTCCTACAATGAGCAGTTCTTC. This gives the protein CASSSGTGSYNEQFF.

V and J are TRBV7-8 and TRBJ1-4; D unresolved. The CDR3 length is 16 residues. From germline, CDR1 is SGHVS and CDR2 FQNEAQ. Trimming stripped 5 bases from V and 8 bases from J, with 21 bases between. CDR3 nucleotides: TGTGCCAGCAGCCCCGGACGCTGGAGGGTAGCAGAAAAACTGTTTTTT. Amino acid sequence: CASSPGRWRVAEKLFF.

J is TRBJ2-6 and V is TRBV3-1 (or the pseudogene TRBV3-2); D gene uncertain. V lost 4 bases and J 3 bases, leaving 4 bases between the germline ends. Germline loops: CDR1 LGHDT, CDR2 YNNKEL (reference sequence). This CDR3 spans 13 amino acids. The CDR3 DNA reads as TGTGCCAGCAGCCGCGTTGGGGCCAACGTCCTGACTTTC. Translation gives CASSRVGANVLTF.

The J gene is TRBJ2-7, the V gene TRBV28, with D perhaps TRBD2 (6 bases). V was pared by 1 base and J by 6 bases, with 10 bases between. The length of the CDR3 is 13 residues. From germline, CDR1 is MDHEN and CDR2 SYDVKM. Here the CDR3 DNA reads TGTGCCAGCAGTTTATCGGGGACTGGCGAGCAGTACTTC. Translation gives CASSLSGTGEQYF.

J is TRBJ2-1 and V is TRBV4-1, with D maybe TRBD1 (5 bases). V lost 4 bases and J lost 6, with 22 bases in between. The CDR3 runs 17 residues. CDR1 and CDR2 (germline): MGHRA, YSYEKL. The CDR3 DNA sequence: TGCGCCAGCAGCCGAAGACCTGGACACGCGCCCCCCAATGAGCAGTTCTTC. It yields the protein CASSRRPGHAPPNEQFF.

The chain couples TRBV2 to TRBJ2-6; D is undetermined. CDR1 is SNHLY, CDR2 FYNNEI, per germline. This CDR3 is built from 15 residues. Trimming cost V 2 bases and J 0 bases, with 5 bases left between them. CDR3 residues: CASSELGSGANVLTF. For the CDR3, the DNA is TGTGCCAGCAGTGAATTGGGCTCTGGGGCCAACGTCCTGACTTTC.

The CDR3 DNA is TGTGCCAGCAGCGTAGGTCCTTTGACTAGGAACGACCAGCCCCAGCATTTT. It is translated as CASSVGPLTRNDQPQHF. V is TRBV9 and J is TRBJ1-5; no definite D call. V was clipped by 0 bases and J by 7 bases, with 20 bases between them. Looked up from germline, CDR1 is SGDLS and CDR2 is YYNGEE. This CDR3 has 17 residues.

The rearrangement uses TRBV4-2 and TRBJ2-5; tentatively, D is TRBD2 (6 bases). The CDR3 contains 18 residues. Per the germline V gene, CDR1 is LGHNA and CDR2 is YNFKEQ. Trimming took 0 bases from V and 1 from J, leaving 18 bases between them. CDR3: CASSQEPLGGLLQETQYF. The CDR3, as DNA: TGTGCCAGCAGCCAAGAACCCCTGGGAGGCTTACTCCAAGAGACCCAGTACTTC.

This chain uses TRBV24-1 with TRBJ2-5; 8 bases align to TRBD2. Germline assignment: CDR1 KGHDR and CDR2 SFDVKD. CDR3 size: 15 residues. V lost 4 bases to trimming and J lost 1 base; unmatched junction nucleotides: 4. CDR3 amino acids: CATSDPLAVQETQYF. The DNA for the CDR3 is TGTGCCACCAGTGACCCACTAGCGGTCCAAGAGACCCAGTACTTC.

The genes are TRBV3-1 (or the pseudogene TRBV3-2) and TRBJ2-7, with 11 bases fitting TRBD2. V lost 3 bases to trimming and J lost 6 bases; unmatched junction nucleotides: 4. The CDR3 is 14 residues long. Germline CDR1 reads LGHDT; CDR2 reads YNNKEL (reference sequence). CDR3 sequence (DNA): TGTGCCAGCAGCCAGCAAACTAGCGGGAGCGAGCAGTACTTC. Its translation is CASSQQTSGSEQYF.

This chain connects TRBV12-5 to TRBJ2-3; unclear D gene. CDR3 length equals 12 residues. Per the germline V gene, CDR1 is LGHNT and CDR2 is FRNRAP. The V gene lost 7 bases and the J gene lost 3 bases, with 8 bases spanning the gap. The DNA of the CDR3 is TGTGCTAGTGCCATAACAACAGATACGCAGTATTTT. Translated, it gives CASAITTDTQYF. The full variable domain, its missing parts supplied by reference TRBV12-5 and TRBJ2-3, is DARVTQTPRHKVTEMGQEVTMRCQPILGHNTVFWYRQTMMQGLELLAYFRNRAPLDDSGMPKDRFSAEMPDATLATLKIQPSEPRDSAVYFCASAITTDTQYFGPGTRLTVL.

This clone has a handful of counts. The chain joins TRBV5-4 to TRBJ2-1; perhaps TRBD2 as D (6 bases). The CDR3 has 14 residues. V was shortened by 4 bases and J by 6 bases, with 14 bases between the two germline ends. Germline CDR1 is SGHNT and CDR2 is YYREEE (reference sequence). The chain's CDR3 is CASSLVSSVNEQFF. The CDR3 coding sequence is TGTGCCAGCAGCCTTGTATCTAGCGTCAATGAGCAGTTCTTC.

This clone has only a few counts. This chain links TRBV19 with TRBJ2-6; D is possibly TRBD2 (6 bases). The germline gives CDR1 LNHDA, CDR2 SQIVND (reference sequence). CDR3 length: 16 amino acids. V was pared by 5 bases and J by 4 bases, with 15 bases between. The CDR3 protein is CASSRSAGTGANVLTF. In DNA form, the CDR3 reads TGTGCCAGTAGTCGCTCCGCGGGGACGGGGGCCAACGTCCTGACTTTC. Full variable domain (missing parts from reference TRBV19 and TRBJ2-6): DGGITQSPKYLFRKEGQNVTLSCEQNLNHDAMYWYRQDPGQGLRLIYYSQIVNDFQKGDIAEGYSVSREKKESFPLTVTSAQKNPTAFYLCASSRSAGTGANVLTFGAGSRLTVL.

This clone has only one observation. The chain couples TRBV19 to TRBJ2-7, with 7 bases lining up with TRBD1. Germline values: CDR1 LNHDA, CDR2 SQIVND (reference sequence). Trimming cost V 1 base and J 0 bases; bases outside gene matches: 3. This CDR3 is 15 amino acids long. The CDR3, as DNA: TGTGCCAGTAGTATAGTTCGGGACAGCTCCTACGAGCAGTACTTC. Translated, it gives CASSIVRDSSYEQYF.

This clone was recorded a few times. This sequence joins TRBV6-2 or TRBV6-3 and TRBJ1-2, with 7 bases that match TRBD1. This CDR3 has 14 amino acids. V lost 2 bases, J lost 4 bases, and 4 bases stayed unmatched. Germline-derived CDR1 and CDR2 are MNHEY and SVGEGT. The CDR3 is CASSYHRDSYGYTF. Here the CDR3 DNA reads TGTGCCAGCAGTTACCATCGGGACAGCTATGGCTACACCTTC.

The chain carries TRBV7-6 and TRBJ2-6; no firm D call. The V end was cut by 2 bases, the J end by 4 bases, with 9 bases between. This CDR3 is built from 15 residues. The V gene's germline CDR1 is SGHVS and CDR2 FNYEAQ. The CDR3 reads CASSLRSSGANVLTF. The CDR3 bases are TGTGCCAGCAGCTTACGTTCATCGGGGGCCAACGTCCTGACTTTC.

The chain uses TRBV18 and TRBJ2-7, with D tentatively TRBD1 or TRBD2 (5 bases each). This CDR3 spans 15 amino acids. Trimming cost V 4 bases and J 3 bases, with 16 bases left between them. Germline lookup yields CDR1 KGHSH and CDR2 LQKENI. The chain's CDR3 is CASSLTNRSGYEQYF. In DNA, the CDR3 is TGTGCCAGCTCACTGACTAACAGGTCCGGCTACGAGCAGTACTTC. Complete variable domain (other parts from reference TRBV18 and TRBJ2-7): NAGVMQNPRHLVRRRGQEARLRCSPMKGHSHVYWYRQLPEEGLKFMVYLQKENIIDESGMPKERFSAEFPKEGPSILRIQQVVRGDSAAYFCASSLTNRSGYEQYFGPGTRLTVT.

CDR3 sequence: CASSSETSGRYEQYF. CDR3 sequence (DNA): TGTGCCAGCAGCTCCGAGACTAGCGGGAGATACGAGCAGTACTTC. The chain links TRBV11-1 to TRBJ2-7; TRBD2 matches at 12 bases. The CDR3 is 15 amino acids. CDR1 is SGHAT, CDR2 FQDESV, per germline (reference sequence). V lost 4 bases, J lost 4 bases, and 5 bases stayed unmatched. The variable domain in full, completed from reference TRBV11-1 and TRBJ2-7, reads EAEVAQSPRYKITEKSQAVAFWCDPISGHATLYWYRQILGQGPELLVQFQDESVVDDSQLPKDRFSAERLKGVDSTLKIQPAELGDSAMYLCASSSETSGRYEQYFGPGTRLTVT.

The chain employs TRBV9 and TRBJ2-1; TRBD2 matches 8 bases. CDR3 size: 16 residues. Germline CDR1 is SGDLS and CDR2 is YYNGEE. V shed 0 bases and J 4 bases; nucleotides not matched to a gene: 6. CDR3 nucleotide sequence: TGTGCCAGCAGCGTAGGGGCTAGCGGGCGTTACAATGAGCAGTTCTTC. This sequence encodes CASSVGASGRYNEQFF.

The chain employs TRBV7-9 and TRBJ2-3, with 12 bases that match TRBD1. The V segment lost 5 bases and the J segment 6 bases; nucleotides outside the gene matches: 12. Germline CDR1 is SEHNR and CDR2 is FQNEAQ (reference sequence). This CDR3 has 17 amino acids. For the CDR3, the DNA is TGTGCCAGCAGCCCGGCGTCCGGGACAGGGGGCAGTGATACGCAGTATTTT. It is translated as CASSPASGTGGSDTQYF. The variable domain in full, with the rest retrieved from reference TRBV7-9 and TRBJ2-3, is DTGVSQNPRHKITKRGQNVTFRCDPISEHNRLYWYRQTLGQGPEFLTYFQNEAQLEKSRLLSDRFSAERPKGSFSTLEIQRTEQGDSAMYLCASSPASGTGGSDTQYFGPGTRLTVL.